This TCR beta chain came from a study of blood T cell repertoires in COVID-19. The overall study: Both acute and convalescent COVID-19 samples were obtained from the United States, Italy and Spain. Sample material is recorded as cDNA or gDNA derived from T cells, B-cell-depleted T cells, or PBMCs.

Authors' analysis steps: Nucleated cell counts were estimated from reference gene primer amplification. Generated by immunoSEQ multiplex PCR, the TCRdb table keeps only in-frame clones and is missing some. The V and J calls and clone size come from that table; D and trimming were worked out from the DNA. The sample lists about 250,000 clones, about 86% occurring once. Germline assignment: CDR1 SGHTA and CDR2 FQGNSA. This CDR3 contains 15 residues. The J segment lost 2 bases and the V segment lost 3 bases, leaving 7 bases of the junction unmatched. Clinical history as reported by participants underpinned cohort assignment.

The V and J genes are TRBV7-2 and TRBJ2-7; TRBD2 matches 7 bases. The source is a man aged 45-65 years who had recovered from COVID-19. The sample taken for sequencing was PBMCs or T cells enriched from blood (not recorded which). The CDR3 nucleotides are TGTGCCAGCAGCTTGTATCTAGCGGCTACCTACGAGCAGTACTTC. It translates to CASSLYLAATYEQYF.